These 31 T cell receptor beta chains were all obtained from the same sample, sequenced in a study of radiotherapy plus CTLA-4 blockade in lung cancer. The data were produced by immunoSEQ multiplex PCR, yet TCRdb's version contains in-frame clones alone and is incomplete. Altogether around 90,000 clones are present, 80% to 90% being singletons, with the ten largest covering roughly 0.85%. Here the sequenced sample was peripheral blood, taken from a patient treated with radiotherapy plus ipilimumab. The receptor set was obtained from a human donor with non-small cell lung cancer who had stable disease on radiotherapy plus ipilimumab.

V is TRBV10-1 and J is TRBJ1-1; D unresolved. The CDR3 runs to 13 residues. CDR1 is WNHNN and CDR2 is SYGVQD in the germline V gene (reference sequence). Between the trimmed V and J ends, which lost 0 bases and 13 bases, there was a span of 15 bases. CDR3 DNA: TGCGCCAGCAGTGAGTCGGCAGCGTTTACGGTTTTCTTT. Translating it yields CASSESAAFTVFF.

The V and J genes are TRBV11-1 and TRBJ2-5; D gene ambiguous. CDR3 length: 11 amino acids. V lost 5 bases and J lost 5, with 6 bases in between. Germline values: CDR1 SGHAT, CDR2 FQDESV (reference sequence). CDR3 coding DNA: TGTGCCAGCAGCCAACGGGAGACCCAGTACTTC. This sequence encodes CASSQRETQYF.

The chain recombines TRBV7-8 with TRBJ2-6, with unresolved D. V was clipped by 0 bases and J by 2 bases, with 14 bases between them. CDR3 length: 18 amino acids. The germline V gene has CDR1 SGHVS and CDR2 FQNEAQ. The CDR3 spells CASSLASDPVPGANVLTF. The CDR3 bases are TGTGCCAGCAGCTTAGCCTCGGATCCAGTCCCTGGGGCCAACGTCCTGACTTTC.

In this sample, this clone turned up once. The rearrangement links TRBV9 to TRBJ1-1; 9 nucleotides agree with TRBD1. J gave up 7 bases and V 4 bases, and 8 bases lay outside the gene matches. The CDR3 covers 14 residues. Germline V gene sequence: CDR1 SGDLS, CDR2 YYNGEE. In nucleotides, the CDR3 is TGTGCCAGCAGCCGCGGGGACAGGGTTGATGAAGCTTTCTTT. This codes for CASSRGDRVDEAFF.

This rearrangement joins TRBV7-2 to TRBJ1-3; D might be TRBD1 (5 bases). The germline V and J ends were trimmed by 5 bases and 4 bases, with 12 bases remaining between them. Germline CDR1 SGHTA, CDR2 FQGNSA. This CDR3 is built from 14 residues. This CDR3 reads CASSPGTRGNTIYF. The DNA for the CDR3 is TGTGCCAGCAGCCCCGGGACGAGGGGAAACACCATATATTTT.

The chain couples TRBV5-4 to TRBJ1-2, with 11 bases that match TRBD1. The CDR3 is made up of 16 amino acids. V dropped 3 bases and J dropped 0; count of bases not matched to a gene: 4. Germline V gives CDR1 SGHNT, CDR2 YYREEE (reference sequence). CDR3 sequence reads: CASSSPGQGANYGYTF. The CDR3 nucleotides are TGTGCCAGCAGCTCCCCGGGACAGGGGGCTAACTATGGCTACACCTTC.

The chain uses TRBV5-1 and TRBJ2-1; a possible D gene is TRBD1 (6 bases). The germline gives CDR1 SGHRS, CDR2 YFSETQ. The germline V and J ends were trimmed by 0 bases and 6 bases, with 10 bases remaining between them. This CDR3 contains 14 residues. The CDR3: CASSLVLGANEQFF. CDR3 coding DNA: TGCGCCAGCAGCTTGGTGCTGGGGGCCAATGAGCAGTTCTTC.

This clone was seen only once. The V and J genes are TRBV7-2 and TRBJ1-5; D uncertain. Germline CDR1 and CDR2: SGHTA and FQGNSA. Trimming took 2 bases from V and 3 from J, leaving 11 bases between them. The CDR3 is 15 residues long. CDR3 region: CASSLFGRFNQPQHF. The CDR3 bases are TGTGCCAGCAGCTTATTCGGACGGTTCAATCAGCCCCAGCATTTT.

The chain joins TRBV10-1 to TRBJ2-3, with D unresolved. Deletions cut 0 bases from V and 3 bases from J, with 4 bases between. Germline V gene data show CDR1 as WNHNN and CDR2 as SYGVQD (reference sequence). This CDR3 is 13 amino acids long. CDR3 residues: CASSESGTDTQYF. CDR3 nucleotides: TGCGCCAGCAGTGAGTCAGGGACAGATACGCAGTATTTT.

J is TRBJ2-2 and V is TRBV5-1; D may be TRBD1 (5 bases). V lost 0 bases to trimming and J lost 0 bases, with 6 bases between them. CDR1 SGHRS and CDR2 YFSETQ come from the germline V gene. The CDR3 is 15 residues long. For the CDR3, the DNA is TGCGCCAGCAGCTTGGTACAGGCGAACACCGGGGAGCTGTTTTTT. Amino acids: CASSLVQANTGELFF.

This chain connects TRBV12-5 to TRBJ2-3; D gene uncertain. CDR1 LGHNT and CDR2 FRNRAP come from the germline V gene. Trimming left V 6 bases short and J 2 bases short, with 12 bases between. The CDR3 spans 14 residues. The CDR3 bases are TGTGCTAGTGGCTCGATGGAATTCACAGATACGCAGTATTTT. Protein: CASGSMEFTDTQYF.

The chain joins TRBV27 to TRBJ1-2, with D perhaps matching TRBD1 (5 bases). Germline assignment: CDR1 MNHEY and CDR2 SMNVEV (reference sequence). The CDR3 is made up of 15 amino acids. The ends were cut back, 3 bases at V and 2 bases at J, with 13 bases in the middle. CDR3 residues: CASSLRGEGNYGYTF. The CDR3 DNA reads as TGTGCCAGCAGTTTGCGGGGGGAGGGCAACTATGGCTACACCTTC.

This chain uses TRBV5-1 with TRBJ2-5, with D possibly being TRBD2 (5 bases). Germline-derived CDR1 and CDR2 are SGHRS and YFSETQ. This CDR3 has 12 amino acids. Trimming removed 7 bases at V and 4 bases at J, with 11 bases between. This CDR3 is CASGRTGETQYF. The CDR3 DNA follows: TGCGCCAGCGGAAGGACTGGAGAGACCCAGTACTTC.

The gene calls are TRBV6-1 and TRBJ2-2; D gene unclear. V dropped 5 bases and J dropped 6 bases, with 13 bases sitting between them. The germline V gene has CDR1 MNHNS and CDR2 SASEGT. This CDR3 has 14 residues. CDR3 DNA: TGTGCCAGCAGTTATACAGTATCTCCCGGGGAGCTGTTTTTT. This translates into CASSYTVSPGELFF.

The CDR3, as DNA: TGTGCCAGCAGTTCTGAGCCTGGCAGGGAGAGCAATCAGCCCCAGCATTTT. Residues: CASSSEPGRESNQPQHF. This sequence joins TRBV28 and TRBJ1-5; TRBD1 might be the D (5 bases). V gave up 4 bases and J gave up 1 base, with 17 bases separating them. This CDR3 is 17 amino acids long. CDR1 and CDR2 (germline): MDHEN, SYDVKM. The full variable domain, with the rest looked up from reference TRBV28 and TRBJ1-5, is DVKVTQSSRYLVKRTGEKVFLECVQDMDHENMFWYRQDPGLGLRLIYFSYDVKMKEKGDIPEGYSVSREKKERFSLILESASTNQTSMYLCASSSEPGRESNQPQHFGDGTRLSIL.

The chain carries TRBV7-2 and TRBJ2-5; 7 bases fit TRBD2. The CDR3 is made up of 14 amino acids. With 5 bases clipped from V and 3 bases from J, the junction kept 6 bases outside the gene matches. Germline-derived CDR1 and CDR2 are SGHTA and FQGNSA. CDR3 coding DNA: TGTGCCAGCAGCCACCAGCGGGGTAAAGAGACCCAGTACTTC. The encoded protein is CASSHQRGKETQYF. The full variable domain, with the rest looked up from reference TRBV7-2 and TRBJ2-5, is GAGVSQSPSNKVTEKGKDVELRCDPISGHTALYWYRQSLGQGLEFLIYFQGNSAPDKSGLPSDRFSAERTGGSVSTLTIQRTQQEDSAVYLCASSHQRGKETQYFGPGTRLLVL.

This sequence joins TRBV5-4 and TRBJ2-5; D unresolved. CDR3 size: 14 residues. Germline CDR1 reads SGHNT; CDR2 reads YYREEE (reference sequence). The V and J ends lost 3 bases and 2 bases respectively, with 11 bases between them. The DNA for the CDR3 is TGTGCCAGCAGCTCCGCCGTTCAGCAAGAGACCCAGTACTTC. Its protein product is CASSSAVQQETQYF.

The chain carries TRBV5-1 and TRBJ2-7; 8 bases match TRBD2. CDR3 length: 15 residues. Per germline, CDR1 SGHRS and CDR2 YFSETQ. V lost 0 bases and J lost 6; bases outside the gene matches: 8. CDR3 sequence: CASSLVSGSPSEQYF. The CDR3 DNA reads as TGCGCCAGCAGCTTGGTAAGCGGGAGTCCTTCCGAGCAGTACTTC.

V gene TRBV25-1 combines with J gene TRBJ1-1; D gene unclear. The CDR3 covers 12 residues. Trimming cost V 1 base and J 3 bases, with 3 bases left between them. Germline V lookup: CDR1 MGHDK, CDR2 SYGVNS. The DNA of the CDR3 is TGTGCCAGCAGTGAATTTGACACTGAAGCTTTCTTT. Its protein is CASSEFDTEAFF.

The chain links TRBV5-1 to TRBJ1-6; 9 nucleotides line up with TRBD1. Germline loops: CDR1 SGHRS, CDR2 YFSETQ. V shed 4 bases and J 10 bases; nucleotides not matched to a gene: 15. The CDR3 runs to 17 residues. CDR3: CASSPAGGQGLWSPLHF. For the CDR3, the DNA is TGCGCCAGCAGCCCGGCGGGAGGACAGGGGTTATGGTCACCCCTCCACTTT.

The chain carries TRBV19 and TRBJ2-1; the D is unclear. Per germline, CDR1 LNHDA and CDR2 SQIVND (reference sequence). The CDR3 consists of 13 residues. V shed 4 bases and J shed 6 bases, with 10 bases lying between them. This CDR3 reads CASSRTLGNEQFF. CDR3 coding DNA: TGTGCCAGTAGTAGGACGTTAGGCAATGAGCAGTTCTTC.

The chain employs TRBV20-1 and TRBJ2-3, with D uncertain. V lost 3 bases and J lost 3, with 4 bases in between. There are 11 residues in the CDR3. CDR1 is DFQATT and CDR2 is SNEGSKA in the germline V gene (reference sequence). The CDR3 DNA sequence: TGCAGTGCTAGCCGGACAGATACGCAGTATTTT. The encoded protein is CSASRTDTQYF.

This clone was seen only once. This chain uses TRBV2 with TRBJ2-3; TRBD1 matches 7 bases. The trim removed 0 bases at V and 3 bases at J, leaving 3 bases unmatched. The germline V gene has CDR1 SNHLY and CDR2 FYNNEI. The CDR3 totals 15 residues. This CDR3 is CASSEAAQGTDTQYF. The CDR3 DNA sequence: TGTGCCAGCAGTGAAGCAGCACAGGGGACAGATACGCAGTATTTT.

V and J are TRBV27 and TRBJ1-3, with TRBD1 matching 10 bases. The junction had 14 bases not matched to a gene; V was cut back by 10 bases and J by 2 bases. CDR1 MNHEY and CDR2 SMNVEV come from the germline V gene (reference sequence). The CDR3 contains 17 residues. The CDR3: CATSDRGVPAPGNTIYF. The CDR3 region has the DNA TGTGCCACCTCGGACAGGGGGGTTCCGGCCCCTGGAAACACCATATATTTT.

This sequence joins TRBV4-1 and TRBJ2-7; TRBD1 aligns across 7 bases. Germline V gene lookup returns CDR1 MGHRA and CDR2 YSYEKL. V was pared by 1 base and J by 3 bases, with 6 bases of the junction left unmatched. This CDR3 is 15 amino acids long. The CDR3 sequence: CASSQVQDRFYEQYF. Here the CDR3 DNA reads TGCGCCAGCAGCCAAGTTCAGGACAGGTTCTACGAGCAGTACTTC.

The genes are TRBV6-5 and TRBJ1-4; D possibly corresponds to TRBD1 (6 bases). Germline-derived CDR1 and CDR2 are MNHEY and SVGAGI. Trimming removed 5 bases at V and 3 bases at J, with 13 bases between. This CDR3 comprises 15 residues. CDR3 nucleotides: TGTGCCAGCAGTCGCCGGGGGCGGTCTAATGAAAAACTGTTTTTT. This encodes CASSRRGRSNEKLFF.

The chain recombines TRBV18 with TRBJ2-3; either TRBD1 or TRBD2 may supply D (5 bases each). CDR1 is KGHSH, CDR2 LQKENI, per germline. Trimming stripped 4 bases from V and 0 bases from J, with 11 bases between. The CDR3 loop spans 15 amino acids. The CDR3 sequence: CASSLRGTSTDTQYF. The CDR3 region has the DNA TGTGCCAGCTCACTTCGGGGCACTAGCACAGATACGCAGTATTTT.

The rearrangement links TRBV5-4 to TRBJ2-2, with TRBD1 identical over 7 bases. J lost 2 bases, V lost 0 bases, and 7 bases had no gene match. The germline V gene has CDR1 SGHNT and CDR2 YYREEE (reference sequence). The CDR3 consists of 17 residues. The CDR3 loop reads CASSLARQGRNTGELFF. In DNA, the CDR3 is TGTGCCAGCAGCTTGGCAAGACAGGGCCGAAACACCGGGGAGCTGTTTTTT. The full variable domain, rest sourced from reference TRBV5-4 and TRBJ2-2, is ETGVTQSPTHLIKTRGQQVTLRCSSQSGHNTVSWYQQALGQGPQFIFQYYREEENGRGNFPPRFSGLQFPNYSSELNVNALELDDSALYLCASSLARQGRNTGELFFGEGSRLTVL.

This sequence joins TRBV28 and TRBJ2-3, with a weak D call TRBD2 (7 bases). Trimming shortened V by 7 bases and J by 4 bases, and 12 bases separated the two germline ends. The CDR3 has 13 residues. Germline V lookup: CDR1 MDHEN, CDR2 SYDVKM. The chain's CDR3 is CASTRGGPDTQYF. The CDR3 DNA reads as TGTGCCAGCACGAGGGGGGGCCCAGATACGCAGTATTTT.

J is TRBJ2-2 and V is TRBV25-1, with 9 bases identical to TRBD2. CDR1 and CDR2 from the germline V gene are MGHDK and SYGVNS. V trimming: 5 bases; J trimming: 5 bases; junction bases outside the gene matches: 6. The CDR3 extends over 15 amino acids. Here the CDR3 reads CASSPSGIRTGELFF. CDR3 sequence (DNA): TGTGCCAGCAGTCCTAGCGGGATTCGTACCGGGGAGCTGTTTTTT.

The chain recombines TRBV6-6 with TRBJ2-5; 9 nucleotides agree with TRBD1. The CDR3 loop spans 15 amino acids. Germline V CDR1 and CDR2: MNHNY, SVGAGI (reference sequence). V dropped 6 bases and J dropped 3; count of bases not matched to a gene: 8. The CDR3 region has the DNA TGTGCCAGCAGCCCCGGGACAGGGTCAAAAGAGACCCAGTACTTC. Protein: CASSPGTGSKETQYF.